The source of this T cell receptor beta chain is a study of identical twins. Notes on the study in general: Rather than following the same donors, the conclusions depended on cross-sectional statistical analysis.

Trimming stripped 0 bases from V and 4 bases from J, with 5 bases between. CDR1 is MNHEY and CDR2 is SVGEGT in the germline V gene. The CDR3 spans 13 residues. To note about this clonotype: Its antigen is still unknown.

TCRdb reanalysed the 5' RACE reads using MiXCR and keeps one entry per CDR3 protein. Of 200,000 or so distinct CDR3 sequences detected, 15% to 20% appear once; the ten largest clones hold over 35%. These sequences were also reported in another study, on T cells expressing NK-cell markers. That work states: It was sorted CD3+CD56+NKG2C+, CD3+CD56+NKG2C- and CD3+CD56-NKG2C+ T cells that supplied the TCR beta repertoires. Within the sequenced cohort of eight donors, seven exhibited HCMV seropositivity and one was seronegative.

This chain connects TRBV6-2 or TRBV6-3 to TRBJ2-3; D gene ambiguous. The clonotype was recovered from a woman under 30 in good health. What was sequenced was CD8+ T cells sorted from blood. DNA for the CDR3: TGTGCCAGCAGTTACTCTTCGGCAGATACGCAGTATTTT. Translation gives CASSYSSADTQYF.